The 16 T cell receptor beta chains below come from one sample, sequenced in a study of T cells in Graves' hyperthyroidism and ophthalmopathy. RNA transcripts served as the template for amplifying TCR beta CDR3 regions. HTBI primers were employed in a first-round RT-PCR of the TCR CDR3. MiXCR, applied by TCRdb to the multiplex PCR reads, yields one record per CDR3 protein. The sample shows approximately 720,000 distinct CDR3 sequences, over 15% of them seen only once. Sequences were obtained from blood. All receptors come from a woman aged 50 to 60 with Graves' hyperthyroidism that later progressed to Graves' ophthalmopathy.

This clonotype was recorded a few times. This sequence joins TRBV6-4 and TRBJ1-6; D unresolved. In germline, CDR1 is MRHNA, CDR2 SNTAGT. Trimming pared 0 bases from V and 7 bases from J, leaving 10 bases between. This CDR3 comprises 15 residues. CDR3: CASSDSAGRNSPLHF. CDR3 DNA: TGTGCCAGCAGTGACTCGGCAGGCAGAAATTCACCCCTCCACTTT.

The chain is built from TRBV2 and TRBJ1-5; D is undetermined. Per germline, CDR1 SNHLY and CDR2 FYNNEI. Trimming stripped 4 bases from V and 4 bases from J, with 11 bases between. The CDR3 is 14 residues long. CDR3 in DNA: TGTGCCAGCAGTGGGTCCTCCGGGAATCAGCCCCAGCATTTT. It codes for CASSGSSGNQPQHF.

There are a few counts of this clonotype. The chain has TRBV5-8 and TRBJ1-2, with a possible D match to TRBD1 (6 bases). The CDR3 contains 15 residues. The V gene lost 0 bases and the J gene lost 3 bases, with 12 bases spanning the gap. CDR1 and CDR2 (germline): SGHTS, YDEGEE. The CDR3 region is CASSLEGEAYYGYTF. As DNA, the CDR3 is TGTGCCAGCAGCTTGGAGGGGGAGGCGTACTATGGCTACACCTTC. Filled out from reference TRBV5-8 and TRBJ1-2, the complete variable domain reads EAGVTQSPTHLIKTRGQQATLRCSPISGHTSVYWYQQALGLGLQFLLWYDEGEERNRGNFPPRFSGRQFPNYSSELNVNALELEDSALYLCASSLEGEAYYGYTFGSGTRLTVV.

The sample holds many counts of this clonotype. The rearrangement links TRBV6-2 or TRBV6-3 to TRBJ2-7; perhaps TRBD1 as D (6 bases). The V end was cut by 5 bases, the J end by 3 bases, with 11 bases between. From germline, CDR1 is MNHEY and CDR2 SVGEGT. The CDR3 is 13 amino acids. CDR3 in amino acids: CASSGQPHYEQYF. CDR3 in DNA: TGTGCCAGCAGTGGACAGCCGCACTACGAGCAGTACTTC.

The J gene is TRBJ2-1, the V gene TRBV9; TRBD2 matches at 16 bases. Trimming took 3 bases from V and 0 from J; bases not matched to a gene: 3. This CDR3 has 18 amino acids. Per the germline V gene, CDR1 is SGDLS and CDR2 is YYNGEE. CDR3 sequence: CASSGGTSGGGSYNEQFF. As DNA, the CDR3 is TGTGCCAGCAGCGGCGGGACTAGCGGGGGGGGCTCCTACAATGAGCAGTTCTTC.

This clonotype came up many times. The CDR3 sequence: CAIPAQRIGEGEQYF. Written as DNA, the CDR3 is TGTGCCATACCGGCCCAGCGTATCGGGGAGGGTGAGCAGTACTTC. The V and J genes are TRBV6-1 and TRBJ2-7; TRBD2 matches at 7 bases. Germline values: CDR1 MNHNS, CDR2 SASEGT. Trimming cost V 10 bases and J 7 bases; bases outside gene matches: 19. This CDR3 is built from 15 residues.

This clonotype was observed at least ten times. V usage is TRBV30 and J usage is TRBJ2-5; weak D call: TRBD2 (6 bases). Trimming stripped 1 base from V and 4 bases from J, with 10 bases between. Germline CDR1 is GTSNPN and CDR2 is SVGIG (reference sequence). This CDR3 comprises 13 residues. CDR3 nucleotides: TGTGCCTGGAGTGCGTCCGGGGGAGAGACCCAGTACTTC. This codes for CAWSASGGETQYF.

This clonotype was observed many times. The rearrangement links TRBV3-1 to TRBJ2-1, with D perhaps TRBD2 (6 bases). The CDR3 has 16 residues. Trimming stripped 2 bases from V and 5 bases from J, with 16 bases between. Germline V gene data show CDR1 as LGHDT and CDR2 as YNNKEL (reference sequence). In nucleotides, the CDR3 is TGTGCCAGCAGCCAACCCGGCCAGCGGGTTAACAATGAGCAGTTCTTC. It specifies CASSQPGQRVNNEQFF.

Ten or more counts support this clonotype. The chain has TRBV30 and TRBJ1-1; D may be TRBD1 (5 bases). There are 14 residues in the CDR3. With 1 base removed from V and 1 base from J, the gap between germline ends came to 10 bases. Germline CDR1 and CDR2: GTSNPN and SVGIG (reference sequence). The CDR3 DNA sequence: TGTGCCTGGAGTGACGCAGGGAGGAACACTGAAGCTTTCTTT. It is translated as CAWSDAGRNTEAFF.

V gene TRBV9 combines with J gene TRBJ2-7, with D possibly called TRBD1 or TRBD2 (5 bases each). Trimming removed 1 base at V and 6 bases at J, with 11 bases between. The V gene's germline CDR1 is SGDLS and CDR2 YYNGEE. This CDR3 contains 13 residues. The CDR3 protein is CASSVTRGTEQYF. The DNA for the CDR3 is TGTGCCAGCAGCGTAACGAGGGGCACCGAGCAGTACTTC.

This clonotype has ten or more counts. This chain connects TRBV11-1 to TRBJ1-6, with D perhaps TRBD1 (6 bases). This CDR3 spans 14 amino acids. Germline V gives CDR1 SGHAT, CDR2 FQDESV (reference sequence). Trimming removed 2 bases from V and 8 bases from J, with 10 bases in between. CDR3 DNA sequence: TGTGCCAGCAGCTTATCGCAGGGGTATTCACCCCTCCACTTT. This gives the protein CASSLSQGYSPLHF.

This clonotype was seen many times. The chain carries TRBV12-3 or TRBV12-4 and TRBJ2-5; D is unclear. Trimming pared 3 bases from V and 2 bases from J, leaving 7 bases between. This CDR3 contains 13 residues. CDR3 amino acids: CASSFRVQETQYF. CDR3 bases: TGTGCCAGCAGTTTTAGGGTACAAGAGACCCAGTACTTC.

Here the CDR3 reads CASSWDRGTQYF. The CDR3, as DNA: TGTGCCAGCAGTTGGGACAGGGGCACGCAGTACTTC. V gene TRBV12-3 or TRBV12-4 combines with J gene TRBJ2-7; 10 nucleotides match TRBD1. The CDR3 has 12 residues. J lost 9 bases, V lost 4 bases, and 3 bases had no gene match.

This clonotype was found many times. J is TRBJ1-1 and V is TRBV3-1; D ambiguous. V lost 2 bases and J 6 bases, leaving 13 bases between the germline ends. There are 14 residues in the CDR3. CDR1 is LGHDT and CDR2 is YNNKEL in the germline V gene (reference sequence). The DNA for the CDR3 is TGTGCCAGCAGCCAAAGGCAGGCCAACTCTGAAGCTTTCTTT. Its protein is CASSQRQANSEAFF. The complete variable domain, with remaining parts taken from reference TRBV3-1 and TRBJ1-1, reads DTAVSQTPKYLVTQMGNDKSIKCEQNLGHDTMYWYKQDSKKFLKIMFSYNNKELIINETVPNRFSPKSPDKAHLNLHINSLELGDSAVYFCASSQRQANSEAFFGQGTRLTVV.

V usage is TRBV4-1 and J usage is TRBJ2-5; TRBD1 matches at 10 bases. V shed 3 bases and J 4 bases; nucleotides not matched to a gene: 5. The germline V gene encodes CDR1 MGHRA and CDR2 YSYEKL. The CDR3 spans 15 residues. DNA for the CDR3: TGCGCCAGCAGCCACATGGGACAGGGGAGAGAGACCCAGTACTTC. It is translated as CASSHMGQGRETQYF.

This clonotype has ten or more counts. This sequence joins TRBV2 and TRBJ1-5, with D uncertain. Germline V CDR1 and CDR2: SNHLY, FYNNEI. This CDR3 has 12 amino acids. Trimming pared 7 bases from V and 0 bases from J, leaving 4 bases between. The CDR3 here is CASTVSNQPQHF. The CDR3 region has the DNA TGTGCCAGCACTGTTAGCAATCAGCCCCAGCATTTT.